This entry is about one T cell receptor beta chain. These data come from a study of cytomegalovirus exposure and HLA in healthy donors. The PCR made use of 60 Vbeta and 13 Jbeta primers. Profiled with immunoSEQ multiplex PCR; TCRdb holds only in-frame clones, not every one. The repertoire holds 60,000 to 65,000 clones, with 70% to 90% as singletons. The specimen was PBMCs. The sequence came from a young man in good health and CMV-seronegative.

The CDR3 loop is CASVAASSYEQYF. The DNA for the CDR3 is TGTGCCAGCGTCGCCGCTAGCTCCTACGAGCAGTACTTC. This chain uses TRBV2 with TRBJ2-7, with D unclear. V lost 8 bases to trimming and J lost 0 bases, with 11 bases between them. The CDR3 is 13 amino acids. The germline gives CDR1 SNHLY, CDR2 FYNNEI.